This passage covers 27 T cell receptor beta chains from one sample sequenced in a study of cytomegalovirus exposure and HLA in healthy donors. Vbeta (60) and Jbeta (13) primers were used in the PCR. Clones were sequenced by immunoSEQ multiplex PCR, and TCRdb holds only the in-frame ones, with some missing. The sample holds 85,000 to 100,000 clones; about 80% are singletons and the top ten take more than 6%. Sequenced: PBMCs. The receptors derive from a middle-aged man in good health and CMV-seropositive.

V is TRBV29-1 and J is TRBJ1-1; a weak D match, TRBD1 (5 bases). The ends were cut back, 3 bases at V and 8 bases at J, with 16 bases in the middle. The CDR3 has 13 amino acids. Germline loops: CDR1 SQVTM, CDR2 ANQGSEA. CDR3 in DNA: TGCAGCGTTGAGAGGCGACAGAGAGGCGAAGCTTTCTTT. It yields the protein CSVERRQRGEAFF.

The chain has TRBV5-1 and TRBJ2-1, with D hard to call. Germline CDR1 reads SGHRS; CDR2 reads YFSETQ. Between the trimmed V and J ends, which lost 4 bases and 4 bases, there was a span of 15 bases. The CDR3 sequence is 15 residues long. CDR3 DNA: TGCGCCAGCAGCCCTTCCGTAACCACTTACAATGAGCAGTTCTTC. It is translated as CASSPSVTTYNEQFF.

The DNA for the CDR3 is TGTGCCAGCAGCGATAGCGGGGTCCCCAATGAGCAGTTCTTC. It specifies CASSDSGVPNEQFF. This rearrangement joins TRBV5-4 to TRBJ2-1; 8 bases map to TRBD2. Germline V CDR1 and CDR2: SGHNT, YYREEE (reference sequence). CDR3 size: 14 residues. With V trimmed by 4 bases and J by 6 bases, 6 bases remained unmatched.

The V gene is TRBV7-8, the J gene TRBJ1-4; TRBD1 matches at 10 bases. Germline V CDR1 and CDR2: SGHVS, FQNEAQ. CDR3 length: 20 residues. V shed 6 bases, J shed 2 bases, and the junction held 18 bases outside the gene matches. The CDR3 coding sequence is TGTGCCAGCAGACGGCCGCGGACAGGGGGTGTCGCCTACACTAATGAAAAACTGTTTTTT. It is translated as CASRRPRTGGVAYTNEKLFF.

The chain employs TRBV6-1 and TRBJ2-5, with 16 bases lining up with TRBD2. With 0 bases clipped from V and 5 bases from J, the junction kept 3 bases outside the gene matches. The CDR3 is made up of 17 amino acids. From germline, CDR1 is MNHNS and CDR2 SASEGT. CDR3 region: CASSEAGLAGGRETQYF. For the CDR3, the DNA is TGTGCCAGCAGTGAAGCGGGACTAGCGGGGGGGCGGGAGACCCAGTACTTC.

The genes are TRBV6-1 and TRBJ1-1; 10 bases align to TRBD1. This CDR3 contains 14 residues. Germline-derived CDR1 and CDR2 are MNHNS and SASEGT. V was pared by 5 bases and J by 8 bases, with 8 bases of the junction left unmatched. DNA for the CDR3: TGTGCCAGCAGTCTCGACAGGGGGCGGATCGAAGCTTTCTTT. Protein sequence: CASSLDRGRIEAFF.

This clone was seen a single time. The rearrangement joins TRBV9 to TRBJ2-2; 8 bases are shared with TRBD2. Germline values: CDR1 SGDLS, CDR2 YYNGEE. The V segment lost 3 bases and the J segment 0 bases; nucleotides outside the gene matches: 4. The CDR3 loop spans 16 amino acids. The CDR3 here is CASSALAGTNTGELFF. The CDR3 DNA is TGTGCCAGCAGCGCCTTAGCGGGAACGAACACCGGGGAGCTGTTTTTT. The full variable domain, its missing parts supplied by reference TRBV9 and TRBJ2-2, is DSGVTQTPKHLITATGQRVTLRCSPRSGDLSVYWYQQSLDQGLQFLIQYYNGEERAKGNILERFSAQQFPDLHSELNLSSLELGDSALYFCASSALAGTNTGELFFGEGSRLTVL.

This chain uses TRBV9 with TRBJ2-3; 9 positions agree with TRBD1. The germline gives CDR1 SGDLS, CDR2 YYNGEE. J lost 2 bases, V lost 4 bases, and 14 bases had no gene match. The CDR3 loop spans 18 amino acids. Here the CDR3 reads CASSLPDRGSPITDTQYF. In DNA, the CDR3 is TGTGCCAGCAGCCTACCGGACAGGGGATCACCTATCACAGATACGCAGTATTTT.

The chain carries TRBV11-2 and TRBJ2-1, with D possibly being TRBD1 (5 bases). Germline V gene lookup returns CDR1 SGHAT and CDR2 FQNNGV. Trimming removed 5 bases from V and 2 bases from J, with 16 bases in between. The CDR3 runs to 16 residues. The DNA of the CDR3 is TGTGCCAGCAGCCCATTGACAGTTGGCACCTACAATGAGCAGTTCTTC. It is translated as CASSPLTVGTYNEQFF. The whole variable domain, remainder taken from reference TRBV11-2 and TRBJ2-1, is EAGVAQSPRYKIIEKRQSVAFWCNPISGHATLYWYQQILGQGPKLLIQFQNNGVVDDSQLPKDRFSAERLKGVDSTLKIQPAKLEDSAVYLCASSPLTVGTYNEQFFGPGTRLTVL.

The chain couples TRBV18 to TRBJ2-7, with a weak D call TRBD1 (6 bases). Germline CDR1 KGHSH, CDR2 LQKENI. The CDR3 has 15 amino acids. The ends were cut back, 2 bases at V and 6 bases at J, with 17 bases in the middle. The CDR3 region has the DNA TGTGCCAGCTCACCAGGGAGTAGGGGGTCAAGCGAGCAGTACTTC. It specifies CASSPGSRGSSEQYF.

This chain joins TRBV5-6 and TRBJ2-7; 8 bases are a match to TRBD1. The V gene's germline CDR1 is SGHDT and CDR2 YYEEEE. The CDR3 has 16 amino acids. The V gene end was trimmed by 4 bases and the J gene end by 0 bases; junction bases not matched to a gene: 9. The CDR3 reads CASSIYDRGSSYEQYF. In nucleotides, the CDR3 is TGTGCCAGCAGCATCTATGACAGGGGAAGCTCCTACGAGCAGTACTTC. Combining the CDR3 with reference TRBV5-6 and TRBJ2-7 gives the whole variable domain DAGVTQSPTHLIKTRGQQVTLRCSPKSGHDTVSWYQQALGQGPQFIFQYYEEEERQRGNFPDRFSGHQFPNYSSELNVNALLLGDSALYLCASSIYDRGSSYEQYFGPGTRLTVT.

The rearrangement uses TRBV5-6 and TRBJ1-4; the D is unclear. Trimming pared 1 base from V and 3 bases from J, leaving 7 bases between. The CDR3 consists of 14 residues. The V gene's germline CDR1 is SGHDT and CDR2 YYEEEE. Written as DNA, the CDR3 is TGTGCCAGCAGCTTGCGGGGTGCTAATGAAAAACTGTTTTTT. Protein sequence: CASSLRGANEKLFF.

The rearrangement uses TRBV27 and TRBJ2-5, with 9 positions matching TRBD1. The J call may be incorrect, as the DNA end agrees better with TRBJ2-7. The CDR3 loop spans 16 amino acids. The V gene's germline CDR1 is MNHEY and CDR2 SMNVEV (reference sequence). The CDR3 coding sequence is TGTGCCAGCAGTTTACTCTCCCGGGACAGGGCCTACGAGCAGTACTTC. Protein product: CASSLLSRDRAYEQYF.

The gene calls are TRBV6-6 and TRBJ2-7, with D possibly matching TRBD2 (6 bases). Germline assignment: CDR1 MNHNY and CDR2 SVGAGI (reference sequence). The CDR3 covers 12 residues. V was clipped by 0 bases and J by 7 bases, with 7 bases between them. The CDR3 spells CASSYSGGEQYF. CDR3 sequence (DNA): TGTGCCAGCAGTTACTCGGGGGGTGAGCAGTACTTC.

This clone has only one observation. The genes are TRBV4-3 and TRBJ2-5, with a weak D call TRBD2 (6 bases). Germline V gene data show CDR1 as LGHNA and CDR2 as YSLEER. This CDR3 contains 15 residues. Trimming stripped 3 bases from V and 5 bases from J, with 16 bases between. The CDR3 sequence is CASSQTAGTLETQYF. For the CDR3, the DNA is TGCGCCAGCAGCCAGACCGCGGGGACGCTGGAGACCCAGTACTTC.

The V and J genes are TRBV6-6 and TRBJ1-2, with 8 positions matching TRBD1. The V gene's germline CDR1 is MNHNY and CDR2 SVGAGI (reference sequence). V lost 2 bases and J lost 4; bases outside the gene matches: 9. The length of the CDR3 is 16 residues. DNA of the CDR3: TGTGCCAGCAGTTACGGGGGACAGGCTTCTGGCTATGGCTACACCTTC. It translates to CASSYGGQASGYGYTF.

The chain links TRBV28 to TRBJ2-3; TRBD1 agrees at 11 bases. CDR1 is MDHEN and CDR2 is SYDVKM in the germline V gene. The CDR3 runs to 15 residues. After removal of 5 bases from V and 4 bases from J, the junction contained 5 bases not matched to a gene. The CDR3 reads CASSPPGQGADTQYF. CDR3 nucleotide sequence: TGTGCCAGCAGTCCACCGGGACAGGGGGCAGATACGCAGTATTTT.

The gene calls are TRBV4-1 and TRBJ1-2, with no clear D. Trimming left V 1 base short and J 4 bases short, with 10 bases between. Per the germline V gene, CDR1 is MGHRA and CDR2 is YSYEKL. This CDR3 region has 14 residues. As DNA, the CDR3 is TGCGCCAGCAGCCAAGGACTAAGCAGCTATGGCTACACCTTC. It specifies CASSQGLSSYGYTF.

The chain employs TRBV5-1 and TRBJ1-1, with no clear D. V lost 2 bases and J lost 3, with 11 bases in between. This CDR3 has 14 amino acids. Germline CDR1 SGHRS, CDR2 YFSETQ. CDR3 amino acids: CASSFRSRDTEAFF. DNA of the CDR3: TGCGCCAGCAGCTTTAGATCCCGGGACACTGAAGCTTTCTTT.

This clone was seen just once. This chain joins TRBV2 and TRBJ1-2, with D hard to call. The CDR3 is made up of 16 amino acids. The germline V gene has CDR1 SNHLY and CDR2 FYNNEI. V was trimmed by 2 bases and J by 2 bases, leaving 15 bases between them. In DNA form, the CDR3 reads TGTGCCAGCAGTGAACTGGGCAGTGACCTCAACTATGGCTACACCTTC. This codes for CASSELGSDLNYGYTF.

The J gene is TRBJ1-2, the V gene TRBV5-1; the match to TRBD1 covers 8 bases. The J segment lost 7 bases and the V segment lost 5 bases, leaving 10 bases of the junction unmatched. CDR3 length: 14 amino acids. Germline CDR1 SGHRS, CDR2 YFSETQ. This CDR3 is CASSPWQGAFGYTF. In DNA form, the CDR3 reads TGCGCCAGCAGTCCTTGGCAGGGGGCTTTTGGCTACACCTTC.

This CDR3 reads CASSLGDRGRAFF. In nucleotides, the CDR3 is TGCGCCAGCAGCTTGGGGGACAGGGGGCGAGCTTTCTTT. V and J are TRBV5-1 and TRBJ1-1; TRBD1 matches at 12 bases. V trimming: 0 bases; J trimming: 10 bases; junction bases outside the gene matches: 1. The germline V gene has CDR1 SGHRS and CDR2 YFSETQ. The CDR3 sequence is 13 residues long.

Here the CDR3 DNA reads TGCGCCAGCAGTCTTTCAACCCGGGACATTTATAATTCACCCCTCCACTTT. It codes for CASSLSTRDIYNSPLHF. This chain joins TRBV23-1 and TRBJ1-6; maybe TRBD1 (6 bases). Being an ORF, TRBV23-1 has a function that is uncertain. The CDR3 consists of 17 residues. With 4 bases removed from V and 4 bases from J, the gap between germline ends came to 17 bases.

The rearrangement uses TRBV5-5 and TRBJ2-7, with a weak D call TRBD2 (6 bases). V lost 0 bases and J lost 0, with 10 bases in between. This CDR3 spans 15 amino acids. From germline, CDR1 is SGHKS and CDR2 YYEKEE (reference sequence). Here the CDR3 DNA reads TGTGCCAGCAGCTTGGCGGGACTGAGCTCCTACGAGCAGTACTTC. As protein: CASSLAGLSSYEQYF.

The gene calls are TRBV28 and TRBJ2-7; D perhaps matches TRBD1 (7 bases). V shed 6 bases and J shed 1 base, with 16 bases lying between them. CDR1 and CDR2 (germline): MDHEN, SYDVKM. CDR3 length equals 15 residues. DNA for the CDR3: TGTGCCAGCAGCTCTGACAGGGACTTATCCTACGAGCAGTACTTC. This sequence encodes CASSSDRDLSYEQYF.

J is TRBJ1-6 and V is TRBV9; 10 bases match TRBD1. With V trimmed by 1 base and J by 8 bases, 3 bases remained unmatched. Germline V gene data show CDR1 as SGDLS and CDR2 as YYNGEE. This CDR3 has 15 residues. The CDR3 spells CASSVLGTGDSPLHF. The CDR3 coding sequence is TGTGCCAGCAGCGTATTAGGGACAGGGGATTCACCCCTCCACTTT.

The chain uses TRBV7-8 and TRBJ1-5; D ambiguous. Germline V lookup: CDR1 SGHVS, CDR2 FQNEAQ. V lost 3 bases, J lost 6 bases, and 9 bases lay in between. The CDR3 length is 13 residues. The chain's CDR3 is CASSFVTGQPQHF. In DNA form, the CDR3 reads TGTGCCAGCAGCTTTGTTACGGGTCAGCCCCAGCATTTT.